Each of the 25 T cell receptor beta chains below was sequenced from the same sample in a study of blood T cell repertoires in COVID-19. Clones were read by immunoSEQ multiplex PCR, and TCRdb kept only the in-frame ones, dropping some. The table shows approximately 90,000 clones, with roughly nine tenths occurring only once. Material for sequencing was peripheral blood. Source of these receptors: a man in his fifties or sixties with acute or convalescent COVID-19.

The chain uses TRBV10-3 and TRBJ1-2; 7 bases align to TRBD1. Germline assignment: CDR1 ENHRY and CDR2 SYGVKD. The CDR3 covers 17 residues. The V gene end was trimmed by 0 bases and the J gene end by 4 bases; junction bases not matched to a gene: 11. The CDR3 bases are TGTGCCATCAGTGAGTCGAGGGGGCCAGCGCTAGGCTATGGCTACACCTTC. This translates into CAISESRGPALGYGYTF.

The chain links TRBV3-1 (or the pseudogene TRBV3-2) to TRBJ1-5; TRBD1 matches 8 bases. CDR3 size: 14 residues. J gave up 6 bases and V 1 base, and 2 bases lay outside the gene matches. Germline assignment: CDR1 LGHDT and CDR2 YNNKEL (reference sequence). The CDR3 spells CASSQAGGGQPQHF. CDR3 nucleotide sequence: TGTGCCAGCAGCCAAGCAGGGGGCGGTCAGCCCCAGCATTTT.

As for this clone: One junction end disagrees with the germline gene, perhaps due to a read error. The rearrangement uses TRBV19 and TRBJ1-1; TRBD1 matches 8 bases. This CDR3 is 17 amino acids long. In germline, CDR1 is LNHDA, CDR2 SQIVND (reference sequence). The CDR3 coding sequence is TGTGCCAGTAGCCAACCCCGCGACAGGGGCATGAACACTGAAGTTTTCTTT. Translation gives CASSQPRDRGMNTEVFF.

The CDR3 loop is CASSWRGGLDTNEQFF. The CDR3 nucleotides are TGTGCCAGTAGTTGGCGGGGGGGCCTAGATACCAATGAGCAGTTCTTC. This rearrangement joins TRBV19 to TRBJ2-1; 9 nucleotides line up with TRBD2. Germline V gives CDR1 LNHDA, CDR2 SQIVND (reference sequence). The V gene end was trimmed by 5 bases and the J gene end by 6 bases; junction bases not matched to a gene: 11. This CDR3 comprises 16 residues.

This clone came up a few times. V usage is TRBV5-8 and J usage is TRBJ1-5; 8 positions agree with TRBD1. CDR3 length: 15 amino acids. The germline CDR1 and CDR2 sequences are SGHTS and YDEGEE. V gave up 0 bases and J gave up 4 bases; unmatched junction bases: 3. The CDR3 loop is CASSLGTGLNQPQHF. CDR3 coding DNA: TGTGCCAGCAGCTTGGGGACAGGGTTGAATCAGCCCCAGCATTTT.

The chain uses TRBV15 and TRBJ1-4; possibly TRBD1 for D (6 bases). The CDR3 length is 17 residues. CDR1 is LNHNV, CDR2 YYDKDF, per germline (reference sequence). V shed 3 bases and J shed 8 bases, with 22 bases lying between them. CDR3 nucleotide sequence: TGTGCCACCAGCAGTCCCTCTGTGGCCGGGGGGCGGGAAAAACTGTTTTTT. Translated, it gives CATSSPSVAGGREKLFF.

The chain couples TRBV30 to TRBJ1-2; weak D call: TRBD1 (5 bases). The CDR3 has 12 amino acids. Germline lookup yields CDR1 GTSNPN and CDR2 SVGIG (reference sequence). V was trimmed by 2 bases and J by 9 bases, leaving 13 bases between them. The CDR3 region is CAWSTGTSSYTF. CDR3 DNA: TGTGCCTGGAGTACCGGGACTTCGAGCTACACCTTC.

The chain joins TRBV7-9 to TRBJ1-3, with D unclear. This CDR3 contains 16 residues. Deletions cut 3 bases from V and 0 bases from J, with 12 bases between. Germline V CDR1 and CDR2: SEHNR, FQNEAQ (reference sequence). As DNA, the CDR3 is TGTGCCAGCAGCTTTTGGTCCGGTCTCTCTGGAAACACCATATATTTT. Protein product: CASSFWSGLSGNTIYF.

The V gene is TRBV5-1, the J gene TRBJ2-1, with D unclear. The CDR3 is 13 residues long. V lost 0 bases to trimming and J lost 6 bases, with 7 bases between them. Germline-derived CDR1 and CDR2 are SGHRS and YFSETQ. The CDR3 is CASSLGTSNEQFF. CDR3 in DNA: TGCGCCAGCAGCTTGGGAACCAGCAATGAGCAGTTCTTC.

V is TRBV30 and J is TRBJ1-2; D call uncertain. CDR3 length: 11 residues. The germline V gene has CDR1 GTSNPN and CDR2 SVGIG (reference sequence). V lost 7 bases, J lost 2 bases, and 8 bases lay in between. The CDR3 spells CASRENYGYTF. CDR3 bases: TGTGCCTCTAGGGAGAACTATGGCTACACCTTC. Using reference TRBV30 and TRBJ1-2 for the parts outside the CDR3, the full variable domain is SQTIHQWPATLVQPVGSPLSLECTVEGTSNPNLYWYRQAAGRGLQLLFYSVGIGQISSEVPQNLSASRPQDRQFILSSKKLLLSDSGFYLCASRENYGYTFGSGTRLTVV.

This clone has just one count. The chain is built from TRBV10-3 and TRBJ2-7; D remains ambiguous. The germline V gene encodes CDR1 ENHRY and CDR2 SYGVKD. The CDR3 is 13 residues long. The V and J ends lost 2 bases and 5 bases respectively, with 10 bases between them. This chain's CDR3 is CAISEREVDEQYV. The DNA of the CDR3 is TGTGCCATCAGTGAGCGTGAGGTGGACGAGCAGTACGTC.

The chain carries TRBV19 and TRBJ1-1; the match to TRBD1 covers 7 bases. CDR1 LNHDA and CDR2 SQIVND come from the germline V gene (reference sequence). With 5 bases clipped from V and 3 bases from J, the junction kept 9 bases outside the gene matches. The CDR3 extends over 15 amino acids. Here the CDR3 reads CASSGFGDSDTEAFF. CDR3 DNA sequence: TGTGCCAGTAGTGGTTTTGGGGACAGCGACACTGAAGCTTTCTTT.

This chain uses TRBV7-2 with TRBJ2-1; D is possibly TRBD2 (5 bases). Germline V CDR1 and CDR2: SGHTA, FQGNSA. This CDR3 has 13 residues. V shed 3 bases and J shed 12 bases, with 15 bases lying between them. The CDR3 DNA is TGTGCCAGCAGCTTTCCTTCAGCGGATGCGCAGTTCTTC. It codes for CASSFPSADAQFF.

This clone was seen only once. The chain joins TRBV19 to TRBJ1-2, with D perhaps TRBD1 (6 bases). CDR1 LNHDA and CDR2 SQIVND come from the germline V gene (reference sequence). The V end was cut by 4 bases, the J end by 0 bases, with 12 bases between. The length of the CDR3 is 15 residues. The CDR3 bases are TGTGCCAGTAGTAACACAGGGTTTGCTAACTATGGCTACACCTTC. Amino acids: CASSNTGFANYGYTF.

The V gene is TRBV5-6, the J gene TRBJ1-1; possibly TRBD1 for D (5 bases). Germline V gives CDR1 SGHDT, CDR2 YYEEEE. Trimming pared 4 bases from V and 4 bases from J, leaving 14 bases between. CDR3 length: 14 residues. This CDR3 reads CASSLQGWTTEAFF. The CDR3 DNA follows: TGTGCCAGCAGCCTGCAGGGTTGGACCACTGAAGCTTTCTTT.

The chain links TRBV5-6 to TRBJ1-2; the D gene is possibly TRBD1 (6 bases). This CDR3 region has 14 residues. Germline V lookup: CDR1 SGHDT, CDR2 YYEEEE. Trimming shortened V by 1 base and J by 7 bases, and 14 bases separated the two germline ends. CDR3 protein: CASSLQQGFFGYTF. The CDR3 DNA reads as TGTGCCAGCAGCTTGCAGCAGGGGTTTTTTGGCTACACCTTC.

The genes are TRBV7-2 and TRBJ1-3; TRBD1 might be the D (5 bases). The V end lost 1 base, the J end lost 3 bases, and 13 bases lay between the germline ends. CDR1 SGHTA and CDR2 FQGNSA come from the germline V gene. This CDR3 comprises 16 residues. CDR3 residues: CASSLVGGSFGNTIYF. The CDR3, as DNA: TGTGCCAGCAGCTTAGTGGGGGGATCTTTTGGAAACACCATATATTTT.

This chain links TRBV2 with TRBJ1-2; D is uncertain. The CDR3 consists of 16 residues. V was trimmed by 5 bases and J by 7 bases, leaving 23 bases between them. Per germline, CDR1 SNHLY and CDR2 FYNNEI. The CDR3 DNA reads as TGTGCCAGCAGTCGAAGACGTGGGGATACGGCGGGTGGCTACACCTTC. Amino acid sequence: CASSRRRGDTAGGYTF.

The chain recombines TRBV18 with TRBJ1-6; 8 bases fit TRBD1. The J segment lost 4 bases and the V segment lost 4 bases, leaving 3 bases of the junction unmatched. The CDR3 sequence is 15 residues long. Per the germline V gene, CDR1 is KGHSH and CDR2 is LQKENI. CDR3 DNA sequence: TGTGCCAGCTCACTCGACAGGGGATATAATTCACCCCTCCACTTT. Translation: CASSLDRGYNSPLHF.

This rearrangement joins TRBV6-1 to TRBJ2-5, with D unresolved. This CDR3 is built from 11 residues. Trimming took 2 bases from V and 5 from J, leaving 3 bases between them. Germline V gene data show CDR1 as MNHNS and CDR2 as SASEGT. The CDR3 coding sequence is TGTGCCAGCAGTGAATCGGAGACCCAGTACTTC. It encodes CASSESETQYF.

V and J are TRBV20-1 and TRBJ1-5; the D gene is possibly TRBD1 (5 bases). Germline CDR1 and CDR2: DFQATT and SNEGSKA (reference sequence). With 3 bases removed from V and 1 base from J, the gap between germline ends came to 10 bases. The CDR3 consists of 14 residues. The CDR3 DNA sequence: TGCAGTGCTAGTGGGGGAGGGAGCAATCAGCCCCAGCATTTT. Amino acid sequence: CSASGGGSNQPQHF.

This CDR3 is CASSSGQHIGAFF. CDR3 bases: TGTGCCAGCAGTTCGGGACAGCACATTGGAGCTTTCTTT. The chain employs TRBV28 and TRBJ1-1; 7 bases line up with TRBD1. After removal of 4 bases from V and 10 bases from J, the junction contained 9 bases not matched to a gene. Germline V gene lookup returns CDR1 MDHEN and CDR2 SYDVKM. The length of the CDR3 is 13 residues.

The chain combines TRBV4-2 with TRBJ1-5; 7 nucleotides match TRBD1. V lost 2 bases and J lost 7; bases outside the gene matches: 8. Germline V CDR1 and CDR2: LGHNA, YNFKEQ. CDR3 length: 15 residues. DNA of the CDR3: TGTGCCAGCAGCCAAACCCTACAGGGGCAGCAGCCCCAGCATTTT. Its translation is CASSQTLQGQQPQHF.

This chain links TRBV5-4 with TRBJ2-7, with D possibly matching TRBD1 (5 bases). Germline CDR1 SGHNT, CDR2 YYREEE (reference sequence). The length of the CDR3 is 15 residues. Trimming cost V 1 base and J 0 bases, with 11 bases left between them. The DNA of the CDR3 is TGTGCCAGCAGCTTGCAAAGTAGGGGCTCCTACGAGCAGTACTTC. It yields the protein CASSLQSRGSYEQYF.

The chain carries TRBV4-1 and TRBJ2-2; D may be TRBD1 (5 bases). The CDR3 length is 17 residues. The V end lost 0 bases, the J end lost 5 bases, and 16 bases lay between the germline ends. The V gene's germline CDR1 is MGHRA and CDR2 YSYEKL. For the CDR3, the DNA is TGCGCCAGCAGCCAAGAGAAGGGGCAGAGGCTTACCGGGGAGCTGTTTTTT. It yields the protein CASSQEKGQRLTGELFF.